The 30 T cell receptor beta chains below all came from one sample that was sequenced in a study of CD8+CD57+ T cells in acquired aplastic anemia. Genomic DNA, serving as template, underwent TCR beta VDJ and CDR3 profiling. TCRdb re-derived calls from the reads in MiXCR, one entry per CDR3 protein. The table lists about 180,000 distinct CDR3 sequences, 40% to 50% of them singletons. Sequenced patients had shown CD8+CD57+ cell expansion by flow cytometry. Sequenced input: sorted CD4+, CD8+, or CD8+CD57+ T cells (not recorded which) from PBMCs. The source of these receptors is a human donor with aplastic anemia.

This clonotype was seen only once. The chain carries TRBV7-2 and TRBJ1-1; possibly TRBD1 for D (6 bases). The CDR3 runs 14 residues. Deletions cut 4 bases from V and 2 bases from J, with 11 bases between. Looked up from germline, CDR1 is SGHTA and CDR2 is FQGNSA. CDR3 protein: CASSSRQENTEAFF. As DNA, the CDR3 is TGTGCCAGCAGCTCCCGACAGGAAAACACTGAAGCTTTCTTT.

DNA of the CDR3: TGTGCCACCTCTGAGACGGGGGGTACCAATCAGCCCCAGCATTTT. It specifies CATSETGGTNQPQHF. The rearrangement joins TRBV24-1 to TRBJ1-5; D might be TRBD1 (5 bases). Germline V lookup: CDR1 KGHDR, CDR2 SFDVKD. The CDR3 sequence is 15 residues long. V was shortened by 9 bases and J by 3 bases, with 17 bases between the two germline ends.

This clonotype showed up just once. V is TRBV20-1 and J is TRBJ2-7; 8 bases are a match to TRBD2. Germline V CDR1 and CDR2: DFQATT, SNEGSKA (reference sequence). Germline trimming cut 2 bases from V and 2 bases from J; bases unmatched to any gene: 8. The CDR3 is 15 amino acids. CDR3 residues: CSARKAGTRTYEQYF. The DNA for the CDR3 is TGCAGTGCTAGAAAGGCCGGGACTAGAACCTACGAGCAGTACTTC.

V is TRBV5-1 and J is TRBJ1-6; TRBD1 matches 9 bases. There are 14 residues in the CDR3. With 4 bases clipped from V and 9 bases from J, the junction kept 5 bases outside the gene matches. Germline CDR1 and CDR2: SGHRS and YFSETQ. The CDR3 nucleotides read TGCGCCAGCAGCCCGGGACAGGGAGGTTCACCCCTCCACTTT. As protein: CASSPGQGGSPLHF. Full variable domain (missing parts from reference TRBV5-1 and TRBJ1-6): KAGVTQTPRYLIKTRGQQVTLSCSPISGHRSVSWYQQTPGQGLQFLFEYFSETQRNKGNFPGRFSGRQFSNSRSEMNVSTLELGDSALYLCASSPGQGGSPLHFGNGTRLTVT.

This clonotype was recorded many times. The chain links TRBV9 to TRBJ2-3; D assignment may be TRBD1 or TRBD2 (5 bases each). The CDR3 loop spans 15 amino acids. V dropped 3 bases and J dropped 2 bases, with 13 bases sitting between them. In germline, CDR1 is SGDLS, CDR2 YYNGEE. CDR3 region: CASSGGRGFTDTQYF. The CDR3 DNA reads as TGTGCCAGCAGCGGGGGCCGAGGGTTCACAGATACGCAGTATTTT. The complete variable domain, with remaining parts taken from reference TRBV9 and TRBJ2-3, reads DSGVTQTPKHLITATGQRVTLRCSPRSGDLSVYWYQQSLDQGLQFLIQYYNGEERAKGNILERFSAQQFPDLHSELNLSSLELGDSALYFCASSGGRGFTDTQYFGPGTRLTVL.

The CDR3 region is CASSSSSQGPLRTDTQYF. DNA of the CDR3: TGCGCCAGCAGCTCGAGCTCACAGGGGCCCCTTCGCACAGATACGCAGTATTTT. The chain has TRBV5-1 and TRBJ2-3; 7 bases map to TRBD1. CDR1 and CDR2 from the germline V gene are SGHRS and YFSETQ. The V gene end was trimmed by 3 bases and the J gene end by 1 base; junction bases not matched to a gene: 14. The CDR3 sequence is 18 residues long.

This clonotype was detected ten times or more. The J gene is TRBJ2-5, the V gene TRBV20-1, with 10 nucleotides matching TRBD2. V gave up 4 bases and J gave up 2 bases; unmatched junction bases: 4. This CDR3 is 14 amino acids long. Germline values: CDR1 DFQATT, CDR2 SNEGSKA (reference sequence). The CDR3: CSANSGGPQETQYF. The CDR3 region has the DNA TGCAGTGCTAATAGCGGGGGGCCACAAGAGACCCAGTACTTC.

This clonotype showed up many times. The chain carries TRBV2 and TRBJ1-3; D is possibly TRBD1 (5 bases). This CDR3 has 15 amino acids. V lost 4 bases to trimming and J lost 0 bases, with 10 bases between them. Germline V gene sequence: CDR1 SNHLY, CDR2 FYNNEI. The CDR3 loop reads CASSVGGPSGNTIYF. The CDR3 nucleotides are TGTGCCAGCAGTGTCGGGGGTCCCTCTGGAAACACCATATATTTT.

This clonotype was recorded only once. V gene TRBV12-5 combines with J gene TRBJ2-1; D not resolved. The CDR3 consists of 14 residues. CDR1 is LGHNT, CDR2 FRNRAP, per germline. V was cut by 3 bases and J by 0 bases, with 6 bases left in between. This chain's CDR3 is CASGLSPSYNEQFF. In DNA, the CDR3 is TGTGCTAGTGGTTTATCTCCCTCCTACAATGAGCAGTTCTTC.

For this clonotype: This sequence may be a read error, since a much larger clone differs from it by one base. The missing conserved phenylalanine or tryptophan at the end of this CDR3 makes a read error likely. The chain uses TRBV9 and TRBJ1-1, with D possibly being TRBD1 (5 bases). The CDR3 contains 12 residues. Per the germline V gene, CDR1 is SGDLS and CDR2 is YYNGEE. V lost 7 bases and J lost 0, with 7 bases in between. CDR3 sequence: CASGALNTEAFV. For the CDR3, the DNA is TGTGCCAGCGGGGCCCTGAACACTGAAGCTTTCGTT.

The chain is built from TRBV20-1 and TRBJ1-1; D is ambiguous. The V end was cut by 3 bases, the J end by 3 bases, with 14 bases between. CDR1 DFQATT and CDR2 SNEGSKA come from the germline V gene (reference sequence). The length of the CDR3 is 14 residues. CDR3 residues: CSARIAGSYTEAFF. CDR3 coding DNA: TGCAGTGCTAGGATCGCGGGCAGCTACACTGAAGCTTTCTTT.

The chain has TRBV11-3 and TRBJ2-1, with unresolved D. CDR1 is SGHNT, CDR2 YENEEA, per germline. The CDR3 is made up of 14 amino acids. With 0 bases removed from V and 2 bases from J, the gap between germline ends came to 5 bases. CDR3 nucleotides: TGTGCCAGCAGCTTAGACCAAGCCTACAATGAGCAGTTCTTC. Its translation is CASSLDQAYNEQFF.

A note on this clonotype: One end of the junction varies from germline; a read error may be responsible. The J gene is TRBJ2-2, the V gene TRBV9; possible D gene TRBD2, 5 bases. CDR1 SGDLS and CDR2 YYNGEE come from the germline V gene. This CDR3 spans 10 amino acids. CDR3 sequence (DNA): TGTGCCAGCAGCATCGGGGAGCTGTTGTTT. Translated, it gives CASSIGELLF. The full variable domain, in which reference TRBV9 and TRBJ2-2 provide the parts outside the CDR3, is DSGVTQTPKHLITATGQRVTLRCSPRSGDLSVYWYQQSLDQGLQFLIQYYNGEERAKGNILERFSAQQFPDLHSELNLSSLELGDSALYFCASSIGELLFGEGSRLTVL.

J is TRBJ2-5 and V is TRBV10-3, with 13 bases lining up with TRBD2. CDR3 size: 16 residues. Germline assignment: CDR1 ENHRY and CDR2 SYGVKD. V lost 8 bases to trimming and J lost 1 base; unmatched junction nucleotides: 7. This chain's CDR3 is CAISQRTSGGQETQYF. DNA for the CDR3: TGTGCCATCTCCCAACGGACTAGCGGGGGCCAAGAGACCCAGTACTTC.

The sample holds many counts of this clonotype. This rearrangement joins TRBV9 to TRBJ2-2; D call uncertain. Germline V gene lookup returns CDR1 SGDLS and CDR2 YYNGEE. The CDR3 is made up of 14 amino acids. V was pared by 4 bases and J by 4 bases, with 11 bases between. In DNA form, the CDR3 reads TGTGCCAGCAGCCTCCGAAGGGTCACCGGGGAGCTGTTTTTT. It yields the protein CASSLRRVTGELFF. The full variable domain, completed using reference TRBV9 and TRBJ2-2, is DSGVTQTPKHLITATGQRVTLRCSPRSGDLSVYWYQQSLDQGLQFLIQYYNGEERAKGNILERFSAQQFPDLHSELNLSSLELGDSALYFCASSLRRVTGELFFGEGSRLTVL.

This chain connects TRBV2 to TRBJ2-1; 10 bases align to TRBD1. Germline CDR1 and CDR2: SNHLY and FYNNEI. CDR3 length equals 15 residues. V lost 2 bases to trimming and J lost 7 bases; unmatched junction nucleotides: 5. CDR3 sequence reads: CASSELGQGINEQFF. In DNA form, the CDR3 reads TGTGCCAGCAGTGAATTGGGACAGGGGATAAATGAGCAGTTCTTC. The variable domain in full, with the rest retrieved from reference TRBV2 and TRBJ2-1, is EPEVTQTPSHQVTQMGQEVILRCVPISNHLYFYWYRQILGQKVEFLVSFYNNEISEKSEIFDDQFSVERPDGSNFTLKIRSTKLEDSAMYFCASSELGQGINEQFFGPGTRLTVL.

This chain uses TRBV25-1 with TRBJ1-6; weak D call: TRBD1 (5 bases). The germline V and J ends were trimmed by 4 bases and 9 bases, with 16 bases remaining between them. Germline CDR1 MGHDK, CDR2 SYGVNS. The CDR3 contains 15 residues. The CDR3 bases are TGTGCCAGCAGTGTTACGGGGGGGATCGGTTCACCCCTCCACTTT. This gives the protein CASSVTGGIGSPLHF.

Concerning this clonotype: The junction and the germline gene differ at one end; a read error may be behind it. The chain carries TRBV25-1 and TRBJ2-1; D assignment may be TRBD1 or TRBD2 (6 bases each). The CDR3 covers 15 residues. Looked up from germline, CDR1 is MGHDK and CDR2 is SYGVNS. The CDR3 coding sequence is TGCGCCAGCAGCCCCCGGGGGCCAACCTACAATGGGCAGTTCTTC. This gives the protein CASSPRGPTYNGQFF.

Details on this clonotype: It may be a read error: a sequence one base away is much more abundant. The rearrangement uses TRBV3-1 and TRBJ1-2; 7 bases align to TRBD1. Germline V gene data show CDR1 as LGHDT and CDR2 as YNNKEL (reference sequence). The CDR3 is made up of 15 amino acids. The CDR3 reads CANSPVPTGVYGYTF. In nucleotides, the CDR3 is TGTGCCAACAGCCCTGTACCCACAGGGGTCTATGGCTACACCTTC.

The genes are TRBV7-8 and TRBJ1-1; D not resolved. Trimming stripped 5 bases from V and 2 bases from J, with 21 bases between. This CDR3 is built from 17 residues. Per the germline V gene, CDR1 is SGHVS and CDR2 is FQNEAQ. The CDR3 protein is CASSNEANVGKNTEAFF. CDR3 in DNA: TGTGCCAGCAGCAATGAGGCCAACGTGGGGAAAAACACTGAAGCTTTCTTT. Supplemented by reference TRBV7-8 and TRBJ1-1, the full variable domain reads GAGVSQSPRYKVAKRGQDVALRCDPISGHVSLFWYQQALGQGPEFLTYFQNEAQLDKSGLPSDRFFAERPEGSVSTLKIQRTQQEDSAVYLCASSNEANVGKNTEAFFGQGTRLTVV.

This clonotype has ten or more counts. The V call is TRBV24-1, the J call TRBJ2-4, with D unclear. Trimming removed 1 base from V and 11 bases from J, with 8 bases in between. Germline V gives CDR1 KGHDR, CDR2 SFDVKD. The CDR3 runs to 12 residues. Written as DNA, the CDR3 is TGTGCCACCAGTGATTTAGCTGGCCTTCAGTACTTC. This encodes CATSDLAGLQYF.

This clonotype was seen many times. The chain links TRBV4-3 to TRBJ1-2, with 9 bases identical to TRBD1. From germline, CDR1 is LGHNA and CDR2 YSLEER. The CDR3 totals 13 residues. The J segment lost 4 bases and the V segment lost 3 bases, leaving 0 bases of the junction unmatched. CDR3 DNA: TGCGCCAGCAGCCAGACAGGGGGCTATGGCTACACCTTC. It codes for CASSQTGGYGYTF.

This clonotype occurred many times. The chain is built from TRBV20-1 and TRBJ1-2; unclear D gene. This CDR3 contains 12 residues. The ends were cut back, 3 bases at V and 8 bases at J, with 13 bases in the middle. Germline loops: CDR1 DFQATT, CDR2 SNEGSKA (reference sequence). CDR3: CSASPQVVGYTF. The CDR3, as DNA: TGCAGTGCTAGTCCCCAGGTCGTGGGCTACACCTTC.

This clonotype appeared many times. The J gene is TRBJ1-2, the V gene TRBV6-1; TRBD1 might be the D (5 bases). The germline CDR1 and CDR2 sequences are MNHNS and SASEGT. The CDR3 is made up of 13 amino acids. V shed 6 bases and J shed 0 bases, with 8 bases lying between them. The CDR3 is CASRVGANYGYTF. The CDR3 DNA reads TGTGCCAGCAGAGTAGGGGCTAACTATGGCTACACCTTC.

This clonotype showed up many times. The chain is built from TRBV14 and TRBJ1-1; D is ambiguous. Between the trimmed V and J ends, which lost 6 bases and 5 bases, there was a span of 13 bases. The CDR3 sequence is 13 residues long. Germline CDR1 is SGHDN and CDR2 is FVKESK. Written as DNA, the CDR3 is TGTGCCAGCAGGGAAAGCTGGGAGACTGAAGCTTTCTTT. Amino acid sequence: CASRESWETEAFF.

The V gene is TRBV12-3 or TRBV12-4, the J gene TRBJ1-6; D is possibly TRBD1 (6 bases). Trimming stripped 4 bases from V and 7 bases from J, with 11 bases between. This CDR3 comprises 14 residues. The CDR3 region has the DNA TGTGCCAGCAGTTCTGGGGGCGCGAATTCACCCCTCCACTTT. This encodes CASSSGGANSPLHF.

The chain combines TRBV28 with TRBJ1-1; D remains ambiguous. The germline V gene encodes CDR1 MDHEN and CDR2 SYDVKM. The CDR3 runs 16 residues. V was clipped by 2 bases and J by 0 bases, with 13 bases between them. CDR3 bases: TGTGCCAGCAGTTTAACCCCCCTCCGACTGAACACTGAAGCTTTCTTT. This gives the protein CASSLTPLRLNTEAFF.

This clonotype appeared many times. The chain links TRBV5-1 to TRBJ2-1, with TRBD2 identical over 14 bases. CDR1 is SGHRS and CDR2 is YFSETQ in the germline V gene. The CDR3 loop spans 15 amino acids. V gave up 4 bases and J gave up 7 bases; unmatched junction bases: 4. The CDR3 DNA reads as TGCGCCAGCAGCCTGACTAGCGGGGGGGCAAATGAGCAGTTCTTC. It translates to CASSLTSGGANEQFF.

The gene calls are TRBV7-2 and TRBJ2-7; 8 positions match TRBD2. The V and J ends lost 5 bases and 0 bases, in that order; junction bases with no gene match: 6. This CDR3 comprises 15 residues. Germline V gene lookup returns CDR1 SGHTA and CDR2 FQGNSA. CDR3 protein: CASSPSGPSSYEQYF. CDR3 bases: TGTGCCAGCAGCCCTAGCGGGCCTAGCTCCTACGAGCAGTACTTC.

J is TRBJ1-1 and V is TRBV29-1, with D hard to call. There are 10 residues in the CDR3. Germline loops: CDR1 SQVTM, CDR2 ANQGSEA. The V end was cut by 4 bases, the J end by 4 bases, with 4 bases between. The CDR3 here is CSVVLTEAFF. The CDR3 DNA follows: TGCAGCGTTGTTCTCACTGAAGCTTTCTTT.